This entry lists 15 T cell receptor beta chains sequenced from one sample in a study of T cell responses to AZD1222 COVID-19 vaccine (dated by TCRdb to about 2021). To prepare the library, the immunoSEQ multiplex PCR assay was applied. TCRdb took this table from immuneACCESS and kept in-frame rearrangements with V and J called. Such tables lack part of the clones; where checked against another copy, unresolved V genes explain under half of the gap, and the rest is unexplained. This sample is represented by about 68,000 clones; 60% to 85% of them were singletons. The ten largest clones represent about 12% of the sample. The time point label corresponds to: baseline before first vaccination. The specimen comprised peripheral blood, sampled on day 0 of AZD1222 vaccination. The receptors originated from an adult in good health.

This rearrangement joins TRBV7-2 to TRBJ2-3; weak D call: TRBD2 (6 bases). V dropped 5 bases and J dropped 3 bases, with 12 bases sitting between them. This CDR3 has 14 residues. The germline gives CDR1 SGHTA, CDR2 FQGNSA. Here the CDR3 DNA reads TGTGCCAGCAGCCTAGGCCTAGCGACAGATACGCAGTATTTT. Amino acid sequence: CASSLGLATDTQYF.

The CDR3 here is CASSPTEGYGYTF. In DNA, the CDR3 is TGTGCCAGCTCACCAACGGAGGGCTATGGCTACACCTTC. The chain couples TRBV18 to TRBJ1-2, with D hard to call. The germline V and J ends were trimmed by 2 bases and 4 bases, with 8 bases remaining between them. The CDR3 is 13 amino acids. The germline gives CDR1 KGHSH, CDR2 LQKENI. The entire variable domain, with the rest obtained from reference TRBV18 and TRBJ1-2, is as follows: NAGVMQNPRHLVRRRGQEARLRCSPMKGHSHVYWYRQLPEEGLKFMVYLQKENIIDESGMPKERFSAEFPKEGPSILRIQQVVRGDSAAYFCASSPTEGYGYTFGSGTRLTVV.

This rearrangement joins TRBV18 to TRBJ2-1; a weak D match, TRBD1 (6 bases). The germline CDR1 and CDR2 sequences are KGHSH and LQKENI. The CDR3 is made up of 13 amino acids. V was pared by 4 bases and J by 4 bases, with 8 bases between. In DNA form, the CDR3 reads TGTGCCAGCTCACTAGGACAGTACAATGAGCAGTTCTTC. Its translation: CASSLGQYNEQFF.

This clone was seen just once. The rearrangement joins TRBV5-6 to TRBJ2-7; no definite D call. The ends were cut back, 1 base at V and 3 bases at J, with 11 bases in the middle. The CDR3 covers 14 residues. CDR1 is SGHDT, CDR2 YYEEEE, per germline. In DNA form, the CDR3 reads TGTGCCAGCAGCTTGTCGGGCGGTAGCTACGAGCAGTACTTC. Its translation is CASSLSGGSYEQYF.

This chain uses TRBV6-5 with TRBJ2-5, with 8 nucleotides matching TRBD1. The V gene's germline CDR1 is MNHEY and CDR2 SVGAGI. V lost 5 bases and J lost 4; bases outside the gene matches: 0. CDR3 length equals 12 residues. Written as DNA, the CDR3 is TGTGCCAGCAGTACAGGGGGAGAGACCCAGTACTTC. This encodes CASSTGGETQYF.

The CDR3 DNA follows: TGTGCCAGAAGCTTAGGAGGGAACTCAACTAATGAAAAACTGTTTTTT. Residues: CARSLGGNSTNEKLFF. The rearrangement joins TRBV7-5 to TRBJ1-4. TRBV7-5 is flagged as a pseudogene. The CDR3 totals 16 residues.

The chain combines TRBV4-2 with TRBJ1-5, with D possibly being TRBD1 (5 bases). The CDR3 loop spans 15 amino acids. Trimming removed 1 base at V and 9 bases at J, with 16 bases between. Germline V gene sequence: CDR1 LGHNA, CDR2 YNFKEQ. CDR3 sequence: CASSQGTRAFSPQHF. For the CDR3, the DNA is TGTGCCAGCAGCCAAGGAACCAGGGCTTTTTCGCCCCAGCATTTT.

The CDR3: CASSYYWSGQLHTEAFF. The CDR3 nucleotides are TGTGCCAGCAGTTATTATTGGTCGGGACAATTACACACTGAAGCTTTCTTT. V gene TRBV6-9 combines with J gene TRBJ1-1, with a tentative D call TRBD1 (6 bases). Germline CDR1 and CDR2: MNHGY and SVAAGI. The CDR3 length is 17 residues. V was pared by 1 base and J by 3 bases, with 18 bases between.

The rearrangement joins TRBV12-3 or TRBV12-4 to TRBJ2-3; no clear D gene. V lost 5 bases to trimming and J lost 6 bases, with 12 bases between them. The CDR3 covers 13 residues. The CDR3 here is CASSTGTADTQYF. CDR3 sequence (DNA): TGTGCCAGCAGTACCGGTACGGCGGATACGCAGTATTTT.

In regard to this clone: One junction end disagrees with the germline gene, perhaps due to a read error. The same CDR3 can be traced to other DNA sequences in this sample. The genes are TRBV9 and TRBJ2-1; TRBD2 is a possible D gene (5 bases). The CDR3 contains 15 residues. Germline V gene sequence: CDR1 SGDLS, CDR2 YYNGEE. CDR3 region: CASSVAPNSYNEQFF. CDR3 DNA sequence: TGTGCCAGTAGCGTAGCACCGAACTCCTACAATGAGCAGTTCTTC. The full variable domain, with the rest looked up from reference TRBV9 and TRBJ2-1, is DSGVTQTPKHLITATGQRVTLRCSPRSGDLSVYWYQQSLDQGLQFLIQYYNGEERAKGNILERFSAQQFPDLHSELNLSSLELGDSALYFCASSVAPNSYNEQFFGPGTRLTVL.

The genes are TRBV28 and TRBJ1-2; a weak D match, TRBD1 (5 bases). Germline assignment: CDR1 MDHEN and CDR2 SYDVKM. CDR3 length: 12 amino acids. V was pared by 5 bases and J by 8 bases, with 12 bases between. The CDR3 nucleotides read TGTGCCAGCAGTATAGGACAAGGAGGCTACACCTTC. Translating it yields CASSIGQGGYTF.

The sample holds a few counts of this clone. The rearrangement links TRBV5-4 to TRBJ1-5; no definite D call. Germline lookup yields CDR1 SGHNT and CDR2 YYREEE (reference sequence). This CDR3 region has 13 residues. V gave up 4 bases and J gave up 1 base, with 6 bases separating them. CDR3 region: CASSLDSNQPQHF. The DNA for the CDR3 is TGTGCCAGCAGCCTCGACAGCAATCAGCCCCAGCATTTT.

The rearrangement joins TRBV6-5 to TRBJ2-1; the match to TRBD2 covers 7 bases. The CDR3 spans 14 residues. V trimming: 2 bases; J trimming: 7 bases; junction bases outside the gene matches: 5. Germline CDR1 reads MNHEY; CDR2 reads SVGAGI. The CDR3 sequence is CASSYGLAENEQFF. CDR3 DNA sequence: TGTGCCAGCAGTTACGGGCTAGCGGAAAATGAGCAGTTCTTC.

This clone was detected a few times. J is TRBJ2-3 and V is TRBV12-3 or TRBV12-4; D is unclear. The CDR3 spans 12 residues. Trimming cost V 6 bases and J 1 base, with 5 bases left between them. CDR3 coding DNA: TGTGCCAGCAGCCGGGGCACAGATACGCAGTATTTT. Protein sequence: CASSRGTDTQYF.

The chain joins TRBV28 to TRBJ2-7; D is possibly TRBD2 (5 bases). The CDR3 spans 14 residues. Germline-derived CDR1 and CDR2 are MDHEN and SYDVKM. Trimming took off 10 bases at V and 0 bases at J, with 16 bases between the two ends. CDR3 sequence (DNA): TGTGCCACCTCGGCCCCGGGGATCTCCTACGAGCAGTACTTC. The encoded protein is CATSAPGISYEQYF.